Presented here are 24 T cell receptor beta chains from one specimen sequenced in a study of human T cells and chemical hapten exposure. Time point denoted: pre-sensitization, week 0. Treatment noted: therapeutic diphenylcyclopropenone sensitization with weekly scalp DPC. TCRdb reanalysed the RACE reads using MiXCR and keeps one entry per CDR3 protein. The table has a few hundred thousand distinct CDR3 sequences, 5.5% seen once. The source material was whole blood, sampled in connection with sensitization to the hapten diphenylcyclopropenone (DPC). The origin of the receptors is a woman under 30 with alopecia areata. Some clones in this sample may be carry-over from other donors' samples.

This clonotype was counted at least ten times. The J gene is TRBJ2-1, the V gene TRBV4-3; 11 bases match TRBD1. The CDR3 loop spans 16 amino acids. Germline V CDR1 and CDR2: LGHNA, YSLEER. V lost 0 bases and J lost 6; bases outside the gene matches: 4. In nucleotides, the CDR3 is TGCGCCAGCAGCCAAGAAACCGGGACAGGGGGCAATGAGCAGTTCTTC. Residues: CASSQETGTGGNEQFF.

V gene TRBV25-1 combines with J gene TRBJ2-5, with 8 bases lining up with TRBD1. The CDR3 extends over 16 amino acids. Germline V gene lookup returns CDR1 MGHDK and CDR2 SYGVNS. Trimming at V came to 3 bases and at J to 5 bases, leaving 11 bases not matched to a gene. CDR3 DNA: TGTGCCAGCAGTGATCTTCGACAGGGGACGGGGGAGACCCAGTACTTC. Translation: CASSDLRQGTGETQYF.

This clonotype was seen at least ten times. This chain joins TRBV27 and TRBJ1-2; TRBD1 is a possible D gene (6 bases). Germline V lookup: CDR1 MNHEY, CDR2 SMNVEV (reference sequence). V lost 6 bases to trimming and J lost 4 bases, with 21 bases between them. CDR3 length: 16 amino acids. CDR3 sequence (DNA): TGTGCCAGCAGAAAACCGGACAGTGGGGGTTTCTATGGCTACACCTTC. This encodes CASRKPDSGGFYGYTF.

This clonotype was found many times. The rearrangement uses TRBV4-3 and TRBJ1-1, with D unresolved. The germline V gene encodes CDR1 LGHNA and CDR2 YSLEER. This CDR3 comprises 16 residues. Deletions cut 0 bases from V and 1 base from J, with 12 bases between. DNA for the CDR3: TGCGCCAGCAGCCAAGATTTGGAGATACCGAACACTGAAGCTTTCTTT. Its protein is CASSQDLEIPNTEAFF.

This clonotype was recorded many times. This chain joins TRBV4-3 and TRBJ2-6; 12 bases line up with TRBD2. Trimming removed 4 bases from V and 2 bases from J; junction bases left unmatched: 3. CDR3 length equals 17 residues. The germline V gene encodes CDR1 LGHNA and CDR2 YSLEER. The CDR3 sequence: CASSPRTSGTGANVLTF. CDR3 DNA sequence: TGCGCCAGCAGCCCGCGGACTAGCGGGACTGGGGCCAACGTCCTGACTTTC.

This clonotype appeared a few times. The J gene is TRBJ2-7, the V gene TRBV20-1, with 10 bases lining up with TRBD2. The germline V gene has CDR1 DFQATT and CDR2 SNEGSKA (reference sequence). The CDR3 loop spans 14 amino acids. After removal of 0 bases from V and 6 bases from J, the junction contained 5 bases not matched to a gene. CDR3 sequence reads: CSARDLAGAGEQYF. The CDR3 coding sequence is TGCAGTGCTAGAGATCTAGCGGGGGCCGGCGAGCAGTACTTC.

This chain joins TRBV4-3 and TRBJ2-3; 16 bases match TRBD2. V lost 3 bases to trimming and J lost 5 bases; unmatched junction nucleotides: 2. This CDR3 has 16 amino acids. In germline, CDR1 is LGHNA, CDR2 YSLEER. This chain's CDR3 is CASSQGLAGGQDTQYF. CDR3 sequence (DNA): TGCGCCAGCAGCCAGGGACTAGCGGGGGGGCAAGATACGCAGTATTTT.

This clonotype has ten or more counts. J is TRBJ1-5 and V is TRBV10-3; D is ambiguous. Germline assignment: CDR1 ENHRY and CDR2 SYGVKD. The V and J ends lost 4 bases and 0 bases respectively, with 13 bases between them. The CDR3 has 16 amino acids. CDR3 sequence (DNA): TGTGCCATCAGTGCGGGCAGCATCTATAGCAATCAGCCCCAGCATTTT. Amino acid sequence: CAISAGSIYSNQPQHF.

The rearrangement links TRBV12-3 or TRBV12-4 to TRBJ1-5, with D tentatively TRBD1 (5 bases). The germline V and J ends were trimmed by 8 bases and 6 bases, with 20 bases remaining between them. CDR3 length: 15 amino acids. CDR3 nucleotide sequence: TGTGCCAGCGCCCCCGGGGCAGGGCTAGGTCAGCCCCAGCATTTT. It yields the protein CASAPGAGLGQPQHF.

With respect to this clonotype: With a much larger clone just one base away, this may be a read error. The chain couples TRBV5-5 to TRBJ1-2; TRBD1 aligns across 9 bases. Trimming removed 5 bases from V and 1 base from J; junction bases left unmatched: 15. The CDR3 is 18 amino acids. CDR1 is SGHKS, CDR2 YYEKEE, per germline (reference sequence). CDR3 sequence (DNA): TGTGCCAGCAGTTCCCCGTGGGACAGGGAGGCCCTTAACTATGGCTACACCTTC. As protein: CASSSPWDREALNYGYTF.

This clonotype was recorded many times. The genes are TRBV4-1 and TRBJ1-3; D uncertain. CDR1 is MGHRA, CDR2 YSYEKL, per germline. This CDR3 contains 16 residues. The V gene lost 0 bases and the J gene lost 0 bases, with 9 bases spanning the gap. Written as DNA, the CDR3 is TGCGCCAGCAGCCAAGACCCCCCAGGCTCTGGAAACACCATATATTTT. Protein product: CASSQDPPGSGNTIYF.

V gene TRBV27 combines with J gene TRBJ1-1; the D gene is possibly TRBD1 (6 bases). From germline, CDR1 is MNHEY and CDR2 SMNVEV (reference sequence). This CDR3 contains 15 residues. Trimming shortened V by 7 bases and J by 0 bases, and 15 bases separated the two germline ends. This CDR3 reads CASNPQGRMNTEAFF. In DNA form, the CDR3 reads TGTGCCAGCAACCCCCAGGGGCGAATGAACACTGAAGCTTTCTTT.

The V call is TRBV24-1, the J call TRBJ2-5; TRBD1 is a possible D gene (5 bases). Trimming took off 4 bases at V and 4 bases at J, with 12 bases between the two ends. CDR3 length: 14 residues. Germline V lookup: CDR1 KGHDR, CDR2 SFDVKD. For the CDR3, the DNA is TGTGCCACCAGTGAGACAGACGCTAGAGAGACCCAGTACTTC. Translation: CATSETDARETQYF.

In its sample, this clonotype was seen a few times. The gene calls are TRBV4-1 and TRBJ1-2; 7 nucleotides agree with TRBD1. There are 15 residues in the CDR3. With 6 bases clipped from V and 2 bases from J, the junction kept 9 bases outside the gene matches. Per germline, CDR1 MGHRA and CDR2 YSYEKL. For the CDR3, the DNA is TGCGCCAGCAGGGATCCGGGACAGAGGAACTATGGCTACACCTTC. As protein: CASRDPGQRNYGYTF.

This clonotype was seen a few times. CDR3 DNA: TGTGCCAGCAGACCCCGGCAGGCCAAGGGGGTCGAAGAGACCCAGTACTTC. Its translation: CASRPRQAKGVEETQYF. This chain links TRBV12-3 or TRBV12-4 with TRBJ2-5, with D possibly TRBD1 on 6 matching bases. Trimming shortened V by 6 bases and J by 3 bases, and 23 bases separated the two germline ends. The CDR3 runs to 17 residues.

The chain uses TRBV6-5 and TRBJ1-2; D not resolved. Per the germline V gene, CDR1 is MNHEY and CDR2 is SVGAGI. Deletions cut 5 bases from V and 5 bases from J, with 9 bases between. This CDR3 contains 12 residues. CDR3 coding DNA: TGTGCCAGCAGTAAACGACCGTATGGCTACACCTTC. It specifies CASSKRPYGYTF.

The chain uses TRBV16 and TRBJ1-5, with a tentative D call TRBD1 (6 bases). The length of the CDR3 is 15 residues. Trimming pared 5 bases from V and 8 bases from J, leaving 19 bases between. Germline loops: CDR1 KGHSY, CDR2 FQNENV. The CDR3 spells CASSIGQGISKPQHF. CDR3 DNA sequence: TGTGCCAGCAGCATAGGGCAGGGGATTTCAAAGCCCCAGCATTTT.

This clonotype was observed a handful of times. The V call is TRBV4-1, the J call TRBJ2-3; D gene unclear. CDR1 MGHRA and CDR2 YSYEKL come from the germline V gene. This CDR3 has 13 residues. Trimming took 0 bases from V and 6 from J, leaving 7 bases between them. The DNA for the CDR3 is TGCGCCAGCAGCCAAGATTTGTCGGATACGCAGTATTTT. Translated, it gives CASSQDLSDTQYF.

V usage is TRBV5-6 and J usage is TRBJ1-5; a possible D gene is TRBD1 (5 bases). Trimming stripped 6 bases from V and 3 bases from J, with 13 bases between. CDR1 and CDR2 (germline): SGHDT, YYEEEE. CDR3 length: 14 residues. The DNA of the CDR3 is TGTGCCAGCACCTTTGGGGGGTTCAATCAGCCCCAGCATTTT. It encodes CASTFGGFNQPQHF.

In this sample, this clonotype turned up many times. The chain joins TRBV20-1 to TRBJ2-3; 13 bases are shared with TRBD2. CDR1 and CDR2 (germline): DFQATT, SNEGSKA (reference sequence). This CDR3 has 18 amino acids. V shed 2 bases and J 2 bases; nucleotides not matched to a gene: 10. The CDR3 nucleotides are TGCAGTGCTAGATCCGTTTCGACTAGCGGGGGGCCCACAGATACGCAGTATTTT. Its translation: CSARSVSTSGGPTDTQYF.

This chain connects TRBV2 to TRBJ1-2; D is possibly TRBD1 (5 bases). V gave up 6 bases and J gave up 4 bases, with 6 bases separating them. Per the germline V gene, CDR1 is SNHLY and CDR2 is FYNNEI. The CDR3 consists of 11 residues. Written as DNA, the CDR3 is TGTGCCAGCAGGGGGGTCTATGGCTACACCTTC. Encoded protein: CASRGVYGYTF.

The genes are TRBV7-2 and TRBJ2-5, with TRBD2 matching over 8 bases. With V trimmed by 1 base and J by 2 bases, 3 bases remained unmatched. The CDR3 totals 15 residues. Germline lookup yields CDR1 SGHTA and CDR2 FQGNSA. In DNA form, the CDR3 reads TGTGCCAGCAGCTTAGTCGGGGGGGCTCAAGAGACCCAGTACTTC. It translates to CASSLVGGAQETQYF.

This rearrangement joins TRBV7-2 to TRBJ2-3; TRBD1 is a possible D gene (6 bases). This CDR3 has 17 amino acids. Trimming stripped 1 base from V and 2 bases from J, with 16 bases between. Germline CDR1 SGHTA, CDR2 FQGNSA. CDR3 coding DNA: TGTGCCAGCAGCTTAGGGGGGCCGAACACCATCACAGATACGCAGTATTTT. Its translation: CASSLGGPNTITDTQYF.

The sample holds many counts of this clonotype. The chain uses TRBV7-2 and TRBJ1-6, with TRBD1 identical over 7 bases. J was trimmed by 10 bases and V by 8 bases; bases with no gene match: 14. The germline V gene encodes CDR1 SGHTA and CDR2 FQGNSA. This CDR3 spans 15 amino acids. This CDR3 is CASLPRQGPGSPLHF. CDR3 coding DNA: TGTGCCAGCCTTCCTAGACAGGGTCCGGGGTCACCCCTCCACTTT.